This T cell receptor beta chain was captured in a study of human T cells and chemical hapten exposure. Study results and limitations: Sensitizing with DPC caused no change in TCRs above 1 in 1000 frequency.

This clonotype was found a few times. The antigen remains undetermined. A single record per CDR3 protein comes from TCRdb applying MiXCR to the 5' RACE reads. The repertoire holds 95,000 to 120,000 distinct CDR3 sequences, with roughly a fifth as singletons. Total RNA was isolated from whole blood that had not been fractionated. The CDR3 spans 14 residues. With 3 bases removed from V and 5 bases from J, the gap between germline ends came to 10 bases. Germline V gene data show CDR1 as WSHSY and CDR2 as SAAADI. This sequence originates from a human donor in good health. This rearrangement joins TRBV10-2 to TRBJ2-2; D ambiguous. Here the CDR3 DNA reads TGCGCCAGCAGTGATGAACCCGTGACCGGGGAGCTGTTTTTT. This sequence encodes CASSDEPVTGELFF.